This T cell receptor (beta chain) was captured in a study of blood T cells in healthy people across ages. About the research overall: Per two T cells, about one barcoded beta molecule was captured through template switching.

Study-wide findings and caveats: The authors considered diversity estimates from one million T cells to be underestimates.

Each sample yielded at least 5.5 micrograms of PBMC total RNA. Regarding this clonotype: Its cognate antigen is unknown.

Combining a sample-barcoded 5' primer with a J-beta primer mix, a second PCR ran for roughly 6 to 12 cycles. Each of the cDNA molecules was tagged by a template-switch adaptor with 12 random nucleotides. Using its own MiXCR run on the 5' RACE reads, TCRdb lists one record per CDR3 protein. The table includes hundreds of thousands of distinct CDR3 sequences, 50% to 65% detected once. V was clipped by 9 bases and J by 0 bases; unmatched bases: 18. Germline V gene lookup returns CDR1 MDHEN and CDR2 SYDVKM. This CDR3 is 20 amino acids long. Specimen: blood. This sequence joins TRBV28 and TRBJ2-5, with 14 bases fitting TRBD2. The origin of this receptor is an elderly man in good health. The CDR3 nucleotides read TGTGCCAGTAGTACACCGGGACTAGCGGGAGATTTGGGGTACCAAGAGACCCAGTACTTC. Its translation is CASSTPGLAGDLGYQETQYF.